Listed here are 18 T cell receptor beta chains from one sample, sequenced in a study of cytomegalovirus exposure and HLA in healthy donors. The PCR made use of 60 Vbeta and 13 Jbeta primers. Profiling relied on immunoSEQ multiplex PCR, and the TCRdb table lists in-frame clones only, not all of them. The sample lists fewer than 150,000 clones; less than 85% were seen once. Sequencing input: PBMCs. The receptors here all came from a man aged 35 to 55 in good health and CMV-seropositive.

The V gene is TRBV5-1, the J gene TRBJ2-1; 15 nucleotides match TRBD2. CDR1 and CDR2 (germline): SGHRS, YFSETQ. The CDR3 is 22 amino acids. V lost 7 bases to trimming and J lost 0 bases; unmatched junction nucleotides: 20. The CDR3 coding sequence is TGCGCCAGCCGAGGTGACAGGGGCCCCGGGACTAGCGGGAGGATCTCCTACAATGAGCAGTTCTTC. Its translation: CASRGDRGPGTSGRISYNEQFF.

The CDR3 region has the DNA TGTGCCAGCAGTAGGGGTCCTCCGGAGCAGTACTTC. It specifies CASSRGPPEQYF. This chain joins TRBV6-1 and TRBJ2-7, with TRBD1 as a possible D gene (5 bases). Trimming cost V 5 bases and J 7 bases, with 12 bases left between them. Germline assignment: CDR1 MNHNS and CDR2 SASEGT. This CDR3 has 12 amino acids.

The gene calls are TRBV27 and TRBJ2-7, with 8 nucleotides matching TRBD1. The length of the CDR3 is 14 residues. V lost 6 bases to trimming and J lost 2 bases; unmatched junction nucleotides: 6. From germline, CDR1 is MNHEY and CDR2 SMNVEV (reference sequence). CDR3: CASSPDRDPYEQYF. DNA for the CDR3: TGTGCCAGCAGCCCGGACAGGGACCCCTACGAGCAGTACTTC.

The rearrangement uses TRBV27 and TRBJ2-2; D perhaps matches TRBD1 (5 bases). The CDR3 has 17 amino acids. V gave up 0 bases and J gave up 7 bases, with 18 bases separating them. Germline lookup yields CDR1 MNHEY and CDR2 SMNVEV (reference sequence). CDR3 DNA sequence: TGTGCCAGCAGTTTATCGGGATTTAAGGGGCAGAGCGGGGAGCTGTTTTTT. Protein: CASSLSGFKGQSGELFF.

This clone appeared a single time. The chain uses TRBV2 and TRBJ1-2; no definite D call. The CDR3 is made up of 12 amino acids. CDR1 and CDR2 (germline): SNHLY, FYNNEI. V was cut by 6 bases and J by 4 bases, with 9 bases left in between. CDR3 in DNA: TGTGCCAGCAGGGGAGAGGCCTATGGCTACACCTTC. Translated, it gives CASRGEAYGYTF.

This chain links TRBV5-1 with TRBJ1-3; a weak D match, TRBD1 (5 bases). CDR1 and CDR2 from the germline V gene are SGHRS and YFSETQ. The CDR3 spans 15 residues. The V end was cut by 5 bases, the J end by 4 bases, with 16 bases between. The CDR3 protein is CASSSDSSPGNTIYF. CDR3 DNA: TGCGCCAGCAGTTCAGACAGTTCCCCAGGAAACACCATATATTTT.

This clone was detected only a few times. The genes are TRBV28 and TRBJ1-2, with D maybe TRBD1 (5 bases). Germline V lookup: CDR1 MDHEN, CDR2 SYDVKM. Deletions cut 6 bases from V and 5 bases from J, with 16 bases between. The CDR3 sequence is 14 residues long. CDR3 coding DNA: TGTGCCAGCAGCGGGGGTACCCGGGCATATGGCTACACCTTC. As protein: CASSGGTRAYGYTF.

The J gene is TRBJ1-2, the V gene TRBV7-9; maybe TRBD1 (5 bases). CDR1 is SEHNR, CDR2 FQNEAQ, per germline (reference sequence). Trimming took off 3 bases at V and 8 bases at J, with 16 bases between the two ends. There are 14 residues in the CDR3. CDR3 in amino acids: CASSFEGLSGGYTF. The CDR3 coding sequence is TGTGCCAGCAGCTTCGAGGGACTCTCTGGAGGCTACACCTTC.

This rearrangement joins TRBV7-6 to TRBJ2-2; TRBD2 might be the D (5 bases). CDR3 length: 15 residues. CDR1 is SGHVS, CDR2 FNYEAQ, per germline. V was shortened by 5 bases and J by 1 base, with 11 bases between the two germline ends. CDR3 sequence reads: CASSPLAGNTGELFF. The CDR3 bases are TGTGCCAGCAGCCCTTTGGCGGGGAACACCGGGGAGCTGTTTTTT. Based on the CDR3 plus reference TRBV7-6 and TRBJ2-2, the full variable domain is GAGVSQSPRYKVTKRGQDVALRCDPISGHVSLYWYRQALGQGPEFLTYFNYEAQQDKSGLPNDRFSAERPEGSISTLTIQRTEQRDSAMYRCASSPLAGNTGELFFGEGSRLTVL.

The chain joins TRBV9 to TRBJ2-7; unclear D gene. The CDR3 sequence is 14 residues long. The germline V and J ends were trimmed by 0 bases and 1 base, with 8 bases remaining between them. The V gene's germline CDR1 is SGDLS and CDR2 YYNGEE. The CDR3 sequence is CASSVELISYEQYF. CDR3 coding DNA: TGTGCCAGCAGCGTAGAGCTGATATCCTACGAGCAGTACTTC.

About this clone: Other DNA sequences in the sample encode the same CDR3. DNA of the CDR3: TGTGCCAGCAGCTTGAGTGGAAACACCATATATTTT. Translating it yields CASSLSGNTIYF. This chain uses TRBV7-6 with TRBJ1-3; D uncertain. Germline CDR1 is SGHVS and CDR2 is FNYEAQ. The CDR3 contains 12 residues. V was shortened by 3 bases and J by 3 bases, with 3 bases between the two germline ends.

The chain joins TRBV7-9 to TRBJ1-2; D is unclear. Trimming cost V 1 base and J 4 bases, with 13 bases left between them. Germline CDR1 SEHNR, CDR2 FQNEAQ (reference sequence). The CDR3 has 15 amino acids. CDR3: CASSLGTPSGYGYTF. CDR3 DNA: TGTGCCAGCAGCTTAGGAACCCCGAGTGGCTATGGCTACACCTTC.

This clone showed up just once. This chain connects TRBV2 to TRBJ1-6, with D possibly TRBD1 on 5 matching bases. Between the trimmed V and J ends, which lost 7 bases and 7 bases, there was a span of 20 bases. Germline V gives CDR1 SNHLY, CDR2 FYNNEI. The CDR3 is made up of 16 amino acids. The CDR3 bases are TGTGCCAGCATTGTCGGGACTCCCGGCGGCAATTCACCCCTCCACTTT. This gives the protein CASIVGTPGGNSPLHF.

Remarks on this clone: The conserved final phenylalanine or tryptophan is absent from the CDR3, which likely points to a read error. The genes are TRBV4-3 and TRBJ2-3; D might be TRBD2 (6 bases). V lost 1 base to trimming and J lost 0 bases, with 11 bases between them. CDR1 is LGHNA and CDR2 is YSLEER in the germline V gene. The CDR3 totals 16 residues. CDR3 DNA: TGCGCCAGCAGCCAAGCCCCACGGGAGAGCACAGATACGCAGTATGTT. As protein: CASSQAPRESTDTQYV.

The rearrangement joins TRBV27 to TRBJ1-5; 10 nucleotides line up with TRBD1. V was clipped by 4 bases and J by 5 bases; unmatched bases: 2. Germline-derived CDR1 and CDR2 are MNHEY and SMNVEV (reference sequence). The CDR3 length is 14 residues. CDR3 coding DNA: TGTGCCAGCAGTTCGGACAGGGGGTATCAGCCCCAGCATTTT. This sequence encodes CASSSDRGYQPQHF.

The chain couples TRBV5-4 to TRBJ2-5; the match to TRBD2 covers 7 bases. The DNA end favors TRBJ2-7, so the J call may be wrong. The CDR3 consists of 16 residues. Germline assignment: CDR1 SGHNT and CDR2 YYREEE (reference sequence). The CDR3 bases are TGTGCCAGCAGCCCTGACAGCGGGGTTCTCGTCGGCGAGCAGTACTTC. This encodes CASSPDSGVLVGEQYF.

V usage is TRBV7-9 and J usage is TRBJ2-5, with a possible D match to TRBD2 (5 bases). The assigned J gene may be wrong: the sequence end matches TRBJ2-7 better. The CDR3 totals 15 residues. Germline V gives CDR1 SEHNR, CDR2 FQNEAQ (reference sequence). The CDR3 sequence is CASLPSSLGSYEQYF. CDR3 nucleotide sequence: TGTGCCAGCCTTCCCTCTAGCCTCGGATCCTACGAGCAGTACTTC.

Here the CDR3 reads CAISEGGSDQPQHF. CDR3 nucleotide sequence: TGTGCCATCAGTGAGGGAGGGTCCGATCAGCCCCAGCATTTT. V usage is TRBV10-3 and J usage is TRBJ1-5; D is uncertain. The germline V gene encodes CDR1 ENHRY and CDR2 SYGVKD. CDR3 length: 14 residues. V lost 2 bases and J lost 5, with 10 bases in between.